Listed here are 27 T cell receptor beta chains from one sample, sequenced in a study of blood T cells in healthy people across ages. Together with a sample-barcoded 5' primer, a J-beta primer mix was included in a second PCR lasting about 7 to 12 cycles. Each CDR3 protein is one row after TCRdb ran MiXCR on the 5' RACE reads. Of 1.8 million or so distinct CDR3 sequences listed, approximately 39% are singletons. The material sequenced was blood. Receptors were obtained from a human donor in good health.

The rearrangement uses TRBV18 and TRBJ2-7, with a weak D call TRBD1 (6 bases). The CDR3 has 15 residues. Germline CDR1 and CDR2: KGHSH and LQKENI. V lost 1 base and J lost 2, with 12 bases in between. CDR3 in amino acids: CASSPLTGLPYEQYF. For the CDR3, the DNA is TGTGCCAGCTCACCACTGACAGGCTTACCCTACGAGCAGTACTTC. Drawing the rest from reference TRBV18 and TRBJ2-7, the complete variable domain is NAGVMQNPRHLVRRRGQEARLRCSPMKGHSHVYWYRQLPEEGLKFMVYLQKENIIDESGMPKERFSAEFPKEGPSILRIQQVVRGDSAAYFCASSPLTGLPYEQYFGPGTRLTVT.

This clonotype was counted only a few times. The V and J genes are TRBV4-3 and TRBJ2-1; TRBD2 matches at 7 bases. Germline V gene data show CDR1 as LGHNA and CDR2 as YSLEER. V trimming: 1 base; J trimming: 8 bases; junction bases outside the gene matches: 14. The CDR3 runs to 17 residues. The CDR3 protein is CASSQAAGATPLHEQFF. The CDR3 DNA reads TGCGCCAGCAGCCAAGCGGCGGGAGCCACCCCCCTCCATGAGCAGTTCTTC.

This chain uses TRBV11-3 with TRBJ2-3; D remains unclear. The CDR3 runs to 13 residues. In germline, CDR1 is SGHNT, CDR2 YENEEA. Trimming pared 4 bases from V and 5 bases from J, leaving 10 bases between. The CDR3 nucleotides are TGTGCCAGCAGCTCGCACGTTGGAGATACGCAGTATTTT. Its translation: CASSSHVGDTQYF.

This clonotype occurred a few times. This chain connects TRBV6-5 to TRBJ2-7; unclear D gene. The CDR3 consists of 15 residues. The ends were cut back, 6 bases at V and 2 bases at J, with 17 bases in the middle. Looked up from germline, CDR1 is MNHEY and CDR2 is SVGAGI. CDR3 residues: CASSYGAVMTYEQYF. The CDR3 nucleotides are TGTGCCAGCAGCTACGGAGCAGTCATGACCTACGAGCAGTACTTC.

J is TRBJ2-1 and V is TRBV27; D remains unclear. The germline V gene encodes CDR1 MNHEY and CDR2 SMNVEV (reference sequence). V was shortened by 6 bases and J by 7 bases, with 10 bases between the two germline ends. The length of the CDR3 is 12 residues. This CDR3 is CASRLDGNEQFF. The CDR3 coding sequence is TGTGCCAGCAGACTTGACGGGAATGAGCAGTTCTTC.

The chain has TRBV7-3 and TRBJ2-1; 9 bases fit TRBD1. This CDR3 region has 15 residues. V was clipped by 5 bases and J by 2 bases; unmatched bases: 4. Germline loops: CDR1 SGHTA, CDR2 FQGTGA. For the CDR3, the DNA is TGTGCCAGCAGCATACAGGGGGCCACCTACAATGAGCAGTTCTTC. Amino acid sequence: CASSIQGATYNEQFF.

Details on this clonotype: A much larger clonotype is one base distant, so this may be a read error. Here the CDR3 DNA reads TGTGCCAGCAGTTTAAGGAAATATGGCTACACCTTC. This sequence encodes CASSLRKYGYTF. The rearrangement links TRBV28 to TRBJ1-2; D uncertain. The CDR3 is 12 residues long. Germline V gene lookup returns CDR1 MDHEN and CDR2 SYDVKM. Trimming removed 2 bases from V and 5 bases from J, with 6 bases in between.

This clonotype was recorded at least ten times. The V call is TRBV4-3, the J call TRBJ1-6; perhaps TRBD1 as D (5 bases). The CDR3 is 15 amino acids. CDR1 is LGHNA and CDR2 is YSLEER in the germline V gene. V lost 0 bases, J lost 7 bases, and 10 bases lay in between. The CDR3 reads CASSQDGPGNSPLHF. The CDR3 nucleotides read TGCGCCAGCAGCCAAGATGGGCCAGGGAATTCACCCCTCCACTTT.

In this sample, this clonotype turned up a few times. J is TRBJ2-7 and V is TRBV5-1; D call uncertain. Trimming removed 1 base at V and 5 bases at J, with 13 bases between. Per the germline V gene, CDR1 is SGHRS and CDR2 is YFSETQ. The CDR3 consists of 14 residues. CDR3 in DNA: TGCGCCAGCAGCTTGACGTCAGTTCCCGACGAGCAGTACTTC. It specifies CASSLTSVPDEQYF. Full variable domain (outside the CDR3, taken from reference TRBV5-1 and TRBJ2-7): KAGVTQTPRYLIKTRGQQVTLSCSPISGHRSVSWYQQTPGQGLQFLFEYFSETQRNKGNFPGRFSGRQFSNSRSEMNVSTLELGDSALYLCASSLTSVPDEQYFGPGTRLTVT.

The sample holds a few counts of this clonotype. The V call is TRBV4-2, the J call TRBJ2-3; 9 nucleotides match TRBD2. V shed 0 bases and J 3 bases; nucleotides not matched to a gene: 7. Germline-derived CDR1 and CDR2 are LGHNA and YNFKEQ. This CDR3 region has 17 residues. The CDR3 DNA follows: TGTGCCAGCAGCCAAGAGGCAAGTGGACTAGCGACAGATACGCAGTATTTT. It is translated as CASSQEASGLATDTQYF.

This clonotype has more than one count but fewer than ten. This chain uses TRBV29-1 with TRBJ2-5; possibly TRBD1 for D (6 bases). This CDR3 has 15 amino acids. Germline lookup yields CDR1 SQVTM and CDR2 ANQGSEA. V was shortened by 1 base and J by 3 bases, with 15 bases between the two germline ends. CDR3 sequence reads: CSVEGAQGKKETQYF. The CDR3 nucleotides are TGCAGCGTTGAAGGCGCACAGGGAAAAAAAGAGACCCAGTACTTC.

This clonotype was counted once. This rearrangement joins TRBV29-1 to TRBJ2-6; TRBD1 matches 8 bases. The CDR3 covers 14 residues. The V gene's germline CDR1 is SQVTM and CDR2 ANQGSEA. With 4 bases clipped from V and 3 bases from J, the junction kept 2 bases outside the gene matches. CDR3 nucleotide sequence: TGCAGCGTTGCAGGGGGCAATGGGGCCAACGTCCTGACTTTC. Translation gives CSVAGGNGANVLTF.

A few counts support this clonotype. The rearrangement uses TRBV7-6 and TRBJ2-5; D perhaps matches TRBD2 (6 bases). The V end lost 1 base, the J end lost 11 bases, and 32 bases lay between the germline ends. The CDR3 is 19 residues long. Germline V gives CDR1 SGHVS, CDR2 FNYEAQ. In DNA form, the CDR3 reads TGTGCCAGCAGCTTAGGAACCCTCCTCGGAGGGATCGTAGTCAATGAGCAGTACTTC. Encoded protein: CASSLGTLLGGIVVNEQYF.

As DNA, the CDR3 is TGTGCCAGCAGTTCAACCGGACAGATCTACTACGAGCAGTACTTC. Its translation: CASSSTGQIYYEQYF. This sequence joins TRBV12-3 or TRBV12-4 and TRBJ2-7, with TRBD1 as a possible D gene (6 bases). Trimming pared 4 bases from V and 3 bases from J, leaving 16 bases between. There are 15 residues in the CDR3.

As regards this clonotype: The junction differs from germline at one of its ends, possibly a read error. The gene calls are TRBV29-1 and TRBJ1-2; 7 nucleotides match TRBD1. The CDR3 has 13 residues. CDR1 is SQVTM and CDR2 is ANQGSEA in the germline V gene. This CDR3 is CSVDPGTEDGHTF. DNA for the CDR3: TGCAGCGTTGACCCTGGGACAGAGGATGGCCACACCTTC. Based on the CDR3 plus reference TRBV29-1 and TRBJ1-2, the full variable domain is SAVISQKPSRDICQRGTSLTIQCQVDSQVTMMFWYRQQPGQSLTLIATANQGSEATYESGFVIDKFPISRPNLTFSTLTVSNMSPEDSSIYLCSVDPGTEDGHTFGSGTRLTVV.

A few counts support this clonotype. V usage is TRBV6-5 and J usage is TRBJ1-5, with unresolved D. Deletions cut 0 bases from V and 6 bases from J, with 6 bases between. This CDR3 is built from 13 residues. Germline V gene lookup returns CDR1 MNHEY and CDR2 SVGAGI. This CDR3 is CASSYSPLQPQHF. The CDR3, as DNA: TGTGCCAGCAGTTACTCACCCCTTCAGCCCCAGCATTTT.

The rearrangement joins TRBV3-1 to TRBJ2-1, with TRBD2 matching 8 bases. Germline V lookup: CDR1 LGHDT, CDR2 YNNKEL (reference sequence). The J segment lost 11 bases and the V segment lost 4 bases, leaving 4 bases of the junction unmatched. CDR3 length: 12 amino acids. The CDR3, as DNA: TGTGCCAGCAGCCTTCGGGAGGGCAAGCAGTTCTTC. Amino acid sequence: CASSLREGKQFF.

In the case of this clonotype: A read error is possible here, since a much larger clone lies one base away. The genes are TRBV28 and TRBJ2-7; D not resolved. The CDR3 is 14 amino acids. The germline gives CDR1 MDHEN, CDR2 SYDVKM. V dropped 5 bases and J dropped 2 bases, with 13 bases sitting between them. CDR3 DNA sequence: TGTGCCAGCAGTGTCCAATCCCTCACCTACGAGCAGTACTTC. It yields the protein CASSVQSLTYEQYF.

This clonotype was detected a few times. The chain combines TRBV7-9 with TRBJ2-3; TRBD2 is a possible D gene (5 bases). V dropped 4 bases and J dropped 11 bases, with 19 bases sitting between them. Germline CDR1 and CDR2: SEHNR and FQNEAQ (reference sequence). The CDR3 sequence is 14 residues long. CDR3: CASSSTPDFSRQYF. Written as DNA, the CDR3 is TGTGCCAGCAGCTCCACCCCGGACTTCTCACGGCAGTATTTT.

The CDR3 nucleotides are TGTGCCAGCAGTCGGGGCGGCCTCTGGGAGCAGTACTTC. It yields the protein CASSRGGLWEQYF. The chain joins TRBV28 to TRBJ2-7; either TRBD1 or TRBD2 may supply D (5 bases each). The ends were cut back, 5 bases at V and 7 bases at J, with 15 bases in the middle. This CDR3 region has 13 residues. Germline loops: CDR1 MDHEN, CDR2 SYDVKM.

The V call is TRBV7-6, the J call TRBJ1-4, with TRBD1 matching over 8 bases. Trimming cost V 3 bases and J 7 bases; bases outside gene matches: 7. CDR1 is SGHVS and CDR2 is FNYEAQ in the germline V gene. The CDR3 length is 15 residues. The DNA for the CDR3 is TGTGCCAGCAGCTTTTCAGGGGGCGAAGGTGAAAAACTGTTTTTT. It codes for CASSFSGGEGEKLFF.

The chain employs TRBV20-1 and TRBJ1-1; 9 nucleotides align to TRBD1. The CDR3 is 12 residues long. The J segment lost 6 bases and the V segment lost 6 bases, leaving 5 bases of the junction unmatched. CDR1 and CDR2 (germline): DFQATT, SNEGSKA (reference sequence). The chain's CDR3 is CSATGGVPEAFF. The CDR3, as DNA: TGCAGTGCCACAGGGGGCGTCCCTGAAGCTTTCTTT.

This clonotype was recorded a few times. The rearrangement links TRBV2 to TRBJ1-4; 7 positions agree with TRBD1. There are 14 residues in the CDR3. The germline V gene encodes CDR1 SNHLY and CDR2 FYNNEI. The V and J ends lost 5 bases and 5 bases, in that order; junction bases with no gene match: 5. This CDR3 reads CASSWGQPNEKLFF. DNA for the CDR3: TGTGCCAGCAGTTGGGGACAGCCGAATGAAAAACTGTTTTTT.

The chain links TRBV2 to TRBJ2-1; no definite D call. Trimming shortened V by 6 bases and J by 5 bases, and 14 bases separated the two germline ends. Per the germline V gene, CDR1 is SNHLY and CDR2 is FYNNEI. This CDR3 contains 14 residues. The CDR3 nucleotides are TGTGCCAGCAGACTTGTTTTCTACGACAATGAGCAGTTCTTC. This gives the protein CASRLVFYDNEQFF.

This clonotype was counted a single time. The chain combines TRBV5-1 with TRBJ1-1; D gene ambiguous. Germline V gives CDR1 SGHRS, CDR2 YFSETQ. This CDR3 is 13 amino acids long. Trimming left V 0 bases short and J 11 bases short, with 14 bases between. CDR3 amino acids: CASSLEPGRKAFF. CDR3 DNA sequence: TGCGCCAGCAGCTTGGAACCGGGAAGAAAGGCTTTCTTT.

Notes on this clonotype: It may be a read error: a sequence one base away is much more abundant. CDR3 nucleotides: TGCGCCAGCAGCCACCTAGCGGGGCTCACAGATACGCAGTATTTT. It codes for CASSHLAGLTDTQYF. V and J are TRBV4-3 and TRBJ2-3; 9 nucleotides match TRBD2. Per germline, CDR1 LGHNA and CDR2 YSLEER. The V gene end was trimmed by 3 bases and the J gene end by 2 bases; junction bases not matched to a gene: 3. The length of the CDR3 is 15 residues.

This sequence joins TRBV28 and TRBJ1-6; D gene unclear. Per the germline V gene, CDR1 is MDHEN and CDR2 is SYDVKM. V gave up 7 bases and J gave up 6 bases, with 13 bases separating them. This CDR3 comprises 14 residues. CDR3 amino acids: CASTNFPVNSPLHF. The CDR3 DNA sequence: TGTGCCAGCACTAACTTCCCTGTTAATTCACCCCTCCACTTT.